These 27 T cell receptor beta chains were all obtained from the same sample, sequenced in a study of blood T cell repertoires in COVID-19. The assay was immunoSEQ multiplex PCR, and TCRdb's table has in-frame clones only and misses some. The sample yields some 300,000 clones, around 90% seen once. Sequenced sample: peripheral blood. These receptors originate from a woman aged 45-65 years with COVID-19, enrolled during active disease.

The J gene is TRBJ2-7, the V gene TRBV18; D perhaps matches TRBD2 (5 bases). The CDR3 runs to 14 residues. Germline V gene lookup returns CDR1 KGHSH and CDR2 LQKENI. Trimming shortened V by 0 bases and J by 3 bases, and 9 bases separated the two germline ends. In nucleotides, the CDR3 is TGTGCCAGCTCACCACCCGGACGGGGCTACGAGCAGTACTTC. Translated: CASSPPGRGYEQYF.

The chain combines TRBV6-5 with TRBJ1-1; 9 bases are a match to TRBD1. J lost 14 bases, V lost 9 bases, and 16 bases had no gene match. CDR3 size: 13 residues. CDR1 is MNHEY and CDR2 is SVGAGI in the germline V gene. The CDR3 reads CASYPGQGLRHFF. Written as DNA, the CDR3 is TGTGCCAGTTATCCGGGACAGGGACTTCGCCACTTCTTT.

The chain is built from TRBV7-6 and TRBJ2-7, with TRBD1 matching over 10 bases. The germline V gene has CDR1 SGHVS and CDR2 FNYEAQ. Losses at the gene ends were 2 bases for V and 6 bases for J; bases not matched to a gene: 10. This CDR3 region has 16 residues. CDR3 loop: CASSLTLGQGPREQYF. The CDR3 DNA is TGTGCCAGCAGCTTAACTTTGGGACAGGGGCCCCGCGAGCAGTACTTC.

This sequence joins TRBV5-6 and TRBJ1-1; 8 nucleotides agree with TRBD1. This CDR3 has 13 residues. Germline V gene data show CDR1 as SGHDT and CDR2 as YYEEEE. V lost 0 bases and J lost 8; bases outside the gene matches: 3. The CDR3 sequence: CASSLARGREAFF. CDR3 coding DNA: TGTGCCAGCAGCTTGGCCAGGGGGCGGGAAGCTTTCTTT.

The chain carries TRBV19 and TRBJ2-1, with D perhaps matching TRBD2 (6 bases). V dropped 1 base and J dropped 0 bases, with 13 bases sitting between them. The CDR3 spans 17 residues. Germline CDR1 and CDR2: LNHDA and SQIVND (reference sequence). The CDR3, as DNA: TGTGCCAGTAGTATAGTGTCTAGCGAGAGCTCCTACAATGAGCAGTTCTTC. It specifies CASSIVSSESSYNEQFF.

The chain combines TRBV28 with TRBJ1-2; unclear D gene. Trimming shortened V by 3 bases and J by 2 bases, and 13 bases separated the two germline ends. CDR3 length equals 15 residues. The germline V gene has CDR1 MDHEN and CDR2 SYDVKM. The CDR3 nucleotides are TGTGCCAGCAGTTTTGAAGTCGCGGGGAACTATGGCTACACCTTC. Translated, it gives CASSFEVAGNYGYTF.

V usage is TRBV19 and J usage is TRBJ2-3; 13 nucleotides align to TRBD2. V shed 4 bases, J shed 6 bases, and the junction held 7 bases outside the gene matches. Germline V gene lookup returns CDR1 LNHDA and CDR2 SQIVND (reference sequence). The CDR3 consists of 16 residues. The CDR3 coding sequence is TGTGCCAGTAGTACGTGGACTAGCGGGAGTCTGGATACGCAGTATTTT. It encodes CASSTWTSGSLDTQYF. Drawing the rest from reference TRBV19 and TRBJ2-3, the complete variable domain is DGGITQSPKYLFRKEGQNVTLSCEQNLNHDAMYWYRQDPGQGLRLIYYSQIVNDFQKGDIAEGYSVSREKKESFPLTVTSAQKNPTAFYLCASSTWTSGSLDTQYFGPGTRLTVL.

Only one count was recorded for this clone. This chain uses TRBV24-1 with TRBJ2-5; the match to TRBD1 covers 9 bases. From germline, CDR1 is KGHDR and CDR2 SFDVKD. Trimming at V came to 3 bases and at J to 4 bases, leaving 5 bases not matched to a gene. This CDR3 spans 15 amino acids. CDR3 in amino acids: CATSDHGTGRETQYF. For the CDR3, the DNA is TGTGCCACCAGTGATCACGGGACAGGGAGAGAGACCCAGTACTTC.

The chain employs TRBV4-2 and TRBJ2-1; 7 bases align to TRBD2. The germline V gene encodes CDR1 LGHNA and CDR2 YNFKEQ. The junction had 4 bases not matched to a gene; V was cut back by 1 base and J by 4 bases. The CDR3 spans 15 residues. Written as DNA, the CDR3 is TGTGCCAGCAGCCAAGGCGGGAGCCTGTACAATGAGCAGTTCTTC. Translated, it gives CASSQGGSLYNEQFF.

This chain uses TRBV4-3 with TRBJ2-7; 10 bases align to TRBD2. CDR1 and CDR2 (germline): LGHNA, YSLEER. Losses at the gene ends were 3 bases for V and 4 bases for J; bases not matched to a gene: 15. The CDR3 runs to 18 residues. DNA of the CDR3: TGCGCCAGCAGCCACTCAGCGGGAGGGCCGGGGGGGGCGTACGAGCAGTACTTC. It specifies CASSHSAGGPGGAYEQYF.

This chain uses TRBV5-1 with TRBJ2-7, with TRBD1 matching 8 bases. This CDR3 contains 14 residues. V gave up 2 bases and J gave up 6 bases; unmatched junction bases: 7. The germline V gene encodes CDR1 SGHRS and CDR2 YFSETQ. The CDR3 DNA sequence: TGCGCCAGCAGCTTCCAGGGGGCGCAGGGCGAGCAGTACTTC. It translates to CASSFQGAQGEQYF.

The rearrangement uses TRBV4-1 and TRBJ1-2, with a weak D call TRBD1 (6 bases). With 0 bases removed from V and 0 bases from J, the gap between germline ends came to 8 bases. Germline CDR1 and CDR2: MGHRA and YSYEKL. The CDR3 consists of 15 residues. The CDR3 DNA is TGCGCCAGCAGCCAAGATGGGGGCGCTAACTATGGCTACACCTTC. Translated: CASSQDGGANYGYTF.

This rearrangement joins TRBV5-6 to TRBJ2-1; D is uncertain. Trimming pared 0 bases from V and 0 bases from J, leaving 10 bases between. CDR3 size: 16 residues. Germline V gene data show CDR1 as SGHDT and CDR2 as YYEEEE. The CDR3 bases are TGTGCCAGCAGCTTGGTTGGCTTCAGCTCCTACAATGAGCAGTTCTTC. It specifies CASSLVGFSSYNEQFF.

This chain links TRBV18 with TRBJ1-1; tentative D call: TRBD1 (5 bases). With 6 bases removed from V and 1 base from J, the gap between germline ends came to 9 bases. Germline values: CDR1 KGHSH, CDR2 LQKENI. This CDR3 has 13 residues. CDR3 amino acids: CASSGGENTEAFF. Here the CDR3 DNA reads TGTGCCAGCTCTGGAGGGGAGAACACTGAAGCTTTCTTT.

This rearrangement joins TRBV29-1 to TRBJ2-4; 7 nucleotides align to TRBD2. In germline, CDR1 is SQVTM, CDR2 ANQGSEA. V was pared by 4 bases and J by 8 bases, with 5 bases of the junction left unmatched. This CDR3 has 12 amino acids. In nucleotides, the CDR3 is TGCAGCGTTGTCAACGCGGGGGACATTCAGTACTTC. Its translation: CSVVNAGDIQYF.

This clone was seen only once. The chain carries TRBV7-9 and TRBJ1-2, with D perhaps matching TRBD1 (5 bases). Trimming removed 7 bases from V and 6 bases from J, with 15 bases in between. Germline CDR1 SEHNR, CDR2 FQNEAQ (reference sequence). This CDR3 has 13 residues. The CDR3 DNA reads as TGTGCCAGCACCCTATCTTGGGGCGATGGCTACACCTTC. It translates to CASTLSWGDGYTF. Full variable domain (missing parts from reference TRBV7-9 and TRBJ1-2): DTGVSQNPRHKITKRGQNVTFRCDPISEHNRLYWYRQTLGQGPEFLTYFQNEAQLEKSRLLSDRFSAERPKGSFSTLEIQRTEQGDSAMYLCASTLSWGDGYTFGSGTRLTVV.

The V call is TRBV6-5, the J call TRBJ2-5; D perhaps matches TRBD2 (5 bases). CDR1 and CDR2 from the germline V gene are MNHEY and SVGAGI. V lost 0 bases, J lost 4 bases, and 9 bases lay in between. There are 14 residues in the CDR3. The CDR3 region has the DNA TGTGCCAGCAGTTACTCGAGAGGAGGAGAGACCCAGTACTTC. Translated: CASSYSRGGETQYF.

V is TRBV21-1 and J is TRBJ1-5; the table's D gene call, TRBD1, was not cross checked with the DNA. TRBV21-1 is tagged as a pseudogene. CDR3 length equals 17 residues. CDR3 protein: CASSTRQAAVVNQPQHF. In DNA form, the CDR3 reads TGTGCCAGCAGCACACGACAGGCGGCAGTCGTCAATCAGCCCCAGCATTTT.

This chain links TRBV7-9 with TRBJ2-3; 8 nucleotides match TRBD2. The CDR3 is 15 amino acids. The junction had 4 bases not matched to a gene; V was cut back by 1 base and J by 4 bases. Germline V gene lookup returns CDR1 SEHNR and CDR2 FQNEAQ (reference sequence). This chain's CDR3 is CASSLESGSSDTQYF. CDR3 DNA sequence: TGTGCCAGCAGCTTAGAGAGCGGGAGTTCAGATACGCAGTATTTT.

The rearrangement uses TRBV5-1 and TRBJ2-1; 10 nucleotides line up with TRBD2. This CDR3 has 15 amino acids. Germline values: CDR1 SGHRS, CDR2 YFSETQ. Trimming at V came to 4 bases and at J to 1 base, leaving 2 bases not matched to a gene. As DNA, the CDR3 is TGCGCCAGCAGCGCACTAGCGGGATCCTACAATGAGCAGTTCTTC. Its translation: CASSALAGSYNEQFF.

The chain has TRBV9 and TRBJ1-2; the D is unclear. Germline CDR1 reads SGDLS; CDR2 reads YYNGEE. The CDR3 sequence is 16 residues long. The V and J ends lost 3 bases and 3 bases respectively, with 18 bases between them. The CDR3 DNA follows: TGTGCCAGCAGCGCAGTAGCCACAACTAATTACTATGGCTACACCTTC. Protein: CASSAVATTNYYGYTF.

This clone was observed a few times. CDR3 protein: CATSDRGTGFPSPYEQYF. The CDR3 DNA reads as TGTGCCACCAGTGACCGGGGTACAGGGTTCCCAAGCCCCTACGAGCAGTACTTC. V gene TRBV24-1 combines with J gene TRBJ2-7, with D possibly matching TRBD1 (6 bases). Germline V gene data show CDR1 as KGHDR and CDR2 as SFDVKD. This CDR3 is 18 amino acids long. Trimming removed 4 bases at V and 2 bases at J, with 23 bases between.

DNA of the CDR3: TGTGCCAGCAGTTTTGCTAGCATATACGAGCAGTACTTC. Translation gives CASSFASIYEQYF. The chain couples TRBV27 to TRBJ2-7; weak D call: TRBD2 (5 bases). This CDR3 spans 13 amino acids. Per germline, CDR1 MNHEY and CDR2 SMNVEV (reference sequence). The V end was cut by 3 bases, the J end by 4 bases, with 10 bases between.

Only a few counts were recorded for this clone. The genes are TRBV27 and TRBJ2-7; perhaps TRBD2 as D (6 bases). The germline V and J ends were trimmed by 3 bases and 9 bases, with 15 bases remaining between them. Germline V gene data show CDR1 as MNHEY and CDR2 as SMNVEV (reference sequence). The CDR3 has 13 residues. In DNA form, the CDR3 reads TGTGCCAGCAGTTTGTTGGAGGGAGTCCCGCAGTACTTC. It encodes CASSLLEGVPQYF.

CDR3 sequence reads: CSVNPGQGTEAFF. The CDR3 DNA is TGCAGCGTGAACCCGGGACAAGGCACTGAAGCTTTCTTT. The V gene is TRBV29-1, the J gene TRBJ1-1; TRBD1 is a possible D gene (6 bases). From germline, CDR1 is SQVTM and CDR2 ANQGSEA. Trimming stripped 6 bases from V and 4 bases from J, with 15 bases between. The CDR3 has 13 amino acids.

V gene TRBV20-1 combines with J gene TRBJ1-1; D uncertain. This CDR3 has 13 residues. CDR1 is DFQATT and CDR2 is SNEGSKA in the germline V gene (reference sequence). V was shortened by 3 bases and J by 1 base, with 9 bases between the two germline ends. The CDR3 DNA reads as TGCAGTGCTAGTTCGCCAGAGAACACTGAAGCTTTCTTT. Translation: CSASSPENTEAFF.

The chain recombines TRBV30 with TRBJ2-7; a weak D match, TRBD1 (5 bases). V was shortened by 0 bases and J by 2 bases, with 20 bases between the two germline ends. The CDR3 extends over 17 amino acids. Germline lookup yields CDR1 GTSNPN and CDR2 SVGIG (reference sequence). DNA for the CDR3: TGTGCCTGGAGTGTACTCGAATTCGGCAGGGTAACCTACGAGCAGTACTTC. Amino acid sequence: CAWSVLEFGRVTYEQYF.